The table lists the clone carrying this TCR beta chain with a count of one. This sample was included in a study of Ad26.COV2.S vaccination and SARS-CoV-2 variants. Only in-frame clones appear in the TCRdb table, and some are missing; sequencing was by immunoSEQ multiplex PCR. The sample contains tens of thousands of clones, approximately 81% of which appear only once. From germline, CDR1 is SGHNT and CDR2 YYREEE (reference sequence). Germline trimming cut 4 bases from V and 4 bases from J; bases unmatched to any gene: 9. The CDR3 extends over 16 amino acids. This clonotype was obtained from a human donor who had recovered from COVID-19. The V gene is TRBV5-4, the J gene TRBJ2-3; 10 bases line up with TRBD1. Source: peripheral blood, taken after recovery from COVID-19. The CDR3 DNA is TGTGCCAGCAGCGCCGCTGCCGGGACAGGGGCAGATACGCAGTATTTT. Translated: CASSAAAGTGADTQYF.